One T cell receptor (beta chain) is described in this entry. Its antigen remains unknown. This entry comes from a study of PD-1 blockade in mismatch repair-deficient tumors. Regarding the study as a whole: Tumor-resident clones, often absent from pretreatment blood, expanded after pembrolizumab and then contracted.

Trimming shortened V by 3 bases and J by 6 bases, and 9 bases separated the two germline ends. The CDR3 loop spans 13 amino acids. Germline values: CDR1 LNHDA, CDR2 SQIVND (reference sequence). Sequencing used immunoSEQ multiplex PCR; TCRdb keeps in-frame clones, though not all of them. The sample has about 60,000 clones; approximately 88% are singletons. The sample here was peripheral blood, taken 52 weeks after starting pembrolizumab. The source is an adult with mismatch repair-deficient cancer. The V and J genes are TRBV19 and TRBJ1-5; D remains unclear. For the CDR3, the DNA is TGTGCCAGTAGTATGGTGGGCGCTCAGCCCCAGCATTTT. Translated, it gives CASSMVGAQPQHF.